These 18 T cell receptor beta chains were sequenced from one sample in a study of technical replicates of blood from a handful of donors. TCRdb keeps only in-frame clones here, not all; method: immunoSEQ multiplex PCR. Among approximately 79,000 clones, 95% to 98% were seen once, and the ten largest hold around 0.18%. Sequencing used T cells isolated from PBMCs. Receptors originate from a human donor in good health.

This chain uses TRBV25-1 with TRBJ1-1; D remains unclear. V was pared by 7 bases and J by 1 base, with 10 bases between. This CDR3 region has 13 residues. Germline V gene lookup returns CDR1 MGHDK and CDR2 SYGVNS. The CDR3 reads CASIRDKNTEAFF. In DNA form, the CDR3 reads TGTGCCAGCATCCGAGACAAGAACACTGAAGCTTTCTTT.

V and J are TRBV28 and TRBJ2-7; 8 bases agree with TRBD1. There are 17 residues in the CDR3. CDR1 and CDR2 from the germline V gene are MDHEN and SYDVKM. The junction had 13 bases not matched to a gene; V was cut back by 4 bases and J by 2 bases. CDR3 sequence: CASSWIWTGRTTYEQYF. In DNA form, the CDR3 reads TGTGCCAGCAGTTGGATATGGACAGGGCGAACTACCTACGAGCAGTACTTC.

V gene TRBV7-2 combines with J gene TRBJ1-6; 7 bases map to TRBD1. This CDR3 region has 17 residues. From germline, CDR1 is SGHTA and CDR2 FQGNSA. V lost 5 bases to trimming and J lost 6 bases; unmatched junction nucleotides: 13. CDR3 amino acids: CASSHPLGTVVNSPLHF. CDR3 bases: TGTGCCAGCAGCCACCCTTTAGGGACAGTCGTTAATTCACCCCTCCACTTT.

The chain links TRBV5-1 to TRBJ2-5, with D possibly being TRBD1 (5 bases). V gave up 4 bases and J gave up 3 bases, with 28 bases separating them. CDR3 length: 19 amino acids. Germline CDR1 reads SGHRS; CDR2 reads YFSETQ. CDR3 sequence reads: CASSPATTGGIGREETQYF. The CDR3 DNA reads TGCGCCAGCAGCCCGGCTACCACGGGCGGCATAGGCAGGGAAGAGACCCAGTACTTC.

The chain employs TRBV19 and TRBJ1-1; 9 bases fit TRBD1. Germline CDR1 is LNHDA and CDR2 is SQIVND (reference sequence). This CDR3 comprises 15 residues. V was pared by 5 bases and J by 3 bases, with 7 bases of the junction left unmatched. The CDR3 DNA is TGTGCCAGTAGTCCCAGACAGGGGGAGCACACTGAAGCTTTCTTT. Translating gives CASSPRQGEHTEAFF.

The V and J genes are TRBV5-1 and TRBJ2-3, with TRBD2 as a possible D gene (6 bases). From germline, CDR1 is SGHRS and CDR2 YFSETQ. Trimming left V 1 base short and J 1 base short, with 7 bases between. The CDR3 covers 14 residues. This CDR3 reads CASSLSSGTDTQYF. The CDR3, as DNA: TGCGCCAGCAGCTTGTCTAGCGGCACAGATACGCAGTATTTT.

The genes are TRBV18 and TRBJ1-5; a weak D match, TRBD1 (6 bases). The V gene lost 3 bases and the J gene lost 4 bases, with 13 bases spanning the gap. CDR1 KGHSH and CDR2 LQKENI come from the germline V gene. The CDR3 length is 15 residues. The CDR3 loop reads CASSPTSGVNQPQHF. The CDR3, as DNA: TGTGCCAGCTCACCGACGTCAGGGGTAAATCAGCCCCAGCATTTT.

This chain uses TRBV29-1 with TRBJ2-1, with 9 bases lining up with TRBD2. The germline gives CDR1 SQVTM, CDR2 ANQGSEA. The CDR3 has 16 amino acids. With 3 bases clipped from V and 6 bases from J, the junction kept 12 bases outside the gene matches. CDR3 region: CSVEGRRGGYGNEQFF. CDR3 DNA: TGCAGCGTTGAGGGTCGGCGGGGGGGCTATGGCAATGAGCAGTTCTTC.

The rearrangement uses TRBV5-6 and TRBJ2-5; D is perhaps TRBD2 (7 bases). Germline V gene sequence: CDR1 SGHDT, CDR2 YYEEEE. CDR3 length equals 16 residues. Trimming removed 0 bases at V and 7 bases at J, with 19 bases between. DNA for the CDR3: TGTGCCAGCAGCTTGGAAGGGGGAGGGCCCTCGGGGACCCAGTACTTC. Its translation is CASSLEGGGPSGTQYF.

This chain uses TRBV5-1 with TRBJ2-7; 10 bases agree with TRBD2. This CDR3 has 16 amino acids. V lost 3 bases to trimming and J lost 0 bases; unmatched junction nucleotides: 6. Germline V gene sequence: CDR1 SGHRS, CDR2 YFSETQ. The CDR3 is CASSSLLAGSSYEQYF. CDR3 DNA sequence: TGCGCCAGCAGCTCACTACTAGCGGGAAGCTCCTACGAGCAGTACTTC. The variable domain in full, completed from reference TRBV5-1 and TRBJ2-7, reads KAGVTQTPRYLIKTRGQQVTLSCSPISGHRSVSWYQQTPGQGLQFLFEYFSETQRNKGNFPGRFSGRQFSNSRSEMNVSTLELGDSALYLCASSSLLAGSSYEQYFGPGTRLTVT.

The chain links TRBV7-9 to TRBJ2-2; 9 nucleotides align to TRBD1. This CDR3 has 17 amino acids. Germline V gives CDR1 SEHNR, CDR2 FQNEAQ (reference sequence). J lost 5 bases, V lost 5 bases, and 12 bases had no gene match. CDR3 nucleotide sequence: TGTGCCAGCAGCCCCCGGGACAGGGTCCCGGGGACCGGGGAGCTGTTTTTT. As protein: CASSPRDRVPGTGELFF. Variable domain in full (rest from reference TRBV7-9 and TRBJ2-2): DTGVSQNPRHKITKRGQNVTFRCDPISEHNRLYWYRQTLGQGPEFLTYFQNEAQLEKSRLLSDRFSAERPKGSFSTLEIQRTEQGDSAMYLCASSPRDRVPGTGELFFGEGSRLTVL.

The J gene is TRBJ2-7, the V gene TRBV9; 7 nucleotides align to TRBD2. This CDR3 is built from 15 residues. CDR1 and CDR2 (germline): SGDLS, YYNGEE. After removal of 3 bases from V and 2 bases from J, the junction contained 8 bases not matched to a gene. CDR3 coding DNA: TGTGCCAGCAGCGGGGGAGGGGCCGAGACCTACGAGCAGTACTTC. Translation: CASSGGGAETYEQYF.

This chain links TRBV11-2 with TRBJ2-1; unclear D gene. The germline V and J ends were trimmed by 6 bases and 10 bases, with 13 bases remaining between them. The CDR3 contains 12 residues. Germline V CDR1 and CDR2: SGHAT, FQNNGV. The CDR3 spells CASSSYYGEQFF. The CDR3 DNA follows: TGTGCCAGCAGTTCCTACTACGGGGAGCAGTTCTTC.

The CDR3 nucleotides are TGTGCCAGCAGTCGACAGCTAGACGCCGTCAATGAGCAGTTCTTC. Protein product: CASSRQLDAVNEQFF. The chain has TRBV6-5 and TRBJ2-1, with D perhaps TRBD1 (5 bases). Between the trimmed V and J ends, which lost 5 bases and 6 bases, there was a span of 17 bases. Germline V gene sequence: CDR1 MNHEY, CDR2 SVGAGI. The CDR3 spans 15 residues.

The V call is TRBV7-9, the J call TRBJ2-1, with D possibly matching TRBD1 (6 bases). Germline V gene data show CDR1 as SEHNR and CDR2 as FQNEAQ (reference sequence). CDR3 length equals 15 residues. V shed 3 bases and J shed 3 bases, with 12 bases lying between them. CDR3 coding DNA: TGTGCCAGCAGCTTCACCGGGACACACTACAATGAGCAGTTCTTC. Residues: CASSFTGTHYNEQFF.

The chain is built from TRBV9 and TRBJ1-1; TRBD1 matches 7 bases. V was clipped by 3 bases and J by 6 bases; unmatched bases: 20. Germline CDR1 is SGDLS and CDR2 is YYNGEE. This CDR3 comprises 18 residues. CDR3 nucleotides: TGTGCCAGCAGCGCCGATCAACAGGGGCCACAGAACATAGCTGAAGCTTTCTTT. It translates to CASSADQQGPQNIAEAFF.

The rearrangement links TRBV7-8 to TRBJ2-1; 8 bases line up with TRBD2. V lost 7 bases to trimming and J lost 6 bases; unmatched junction nucleotides: 8. This CDR3 spans 14 amino acids. Germline V gene data show CDR1 as SGHVS and CDR2 as FQNEAQ. The DNA for the CDR3 is TGTGCCAGCATACCCAGCGGGAGTATCAATGAGCAGTTCTTC. Residues: CASIPSGSINEQFF.

The rearrangement uses TRBV5-1 and TRBJ1-4; 7 nucleotides line up with TRBD1. CDR3 length equals 13 residues. The junction had 1 base not matched to a gene; V was cut back by 0 bases and J by 8 bases. CDR1 and CDR2 (germline): SGHRS, YFSETQ. The CDR3 is CASSLVRGEKLFF. For the CDR3, the DNA is TGCGCCAGCAGCTTGGTCAGGGGGGAAAAACTGTTTTTT.